These T cell receptor beta chains were read from a single sample in a study of tumor-infiltrating lymphocytes in oesophageal squamous cell carcinoma. MiXCR, run by TCRdb on the PCR reads, gives a single entry per CDR3 protein. Of approximately 15,000 distinct CDR3 sequences in the sample, approximately 50% were seen once. The source material was esophageal tumor tissue. The source of these receptors is a male donor with esophageal squamous cell carcinoma. Both conserved end residues are part of each CDR3.

J	V	CDR3
TRBJ2-3	TRBV7-2	CASSLELPSTDTQYF
.	TRBV7-3	CASSLGSSSYNEQFF
TRBJ1-5	TRBV5-5	CASSLKTAGSGQPQHF
TRBJ1-5	TRBV5-6	CASSSSGAIQPQHF
TRBJ2-5	TRBV7-6	CASTVEGSPLHF
TRBJ2-5	TRBV7-2	CASSLAGTSGQETQYF
.	TRBV7-8	CASIPMRENNEQFF
TRBJ2-3	TRBV28	CASTFSGIDTQYF
TRBJ2-4	TRBV27	CASSLLAGKNIQYF
TRBJ2-3	TRBV24-1	CATSDTDTDTQYF
TRBJ2-2	TRBV12-3/TRBV12-4	CASSFRETGELFF
TRBJ1-2	TRBV4-1	CASSHNGDLDYGYTF
TRBJ2-4	TRBV27	CASMGRTGPSNEQYF
.	TRBV18	CASSTGLAGGAEQFF
.	TRBV7-2	CASSLVGTNYNEQFF
TRBJ2-2	TRBV6-4	CASSDSVDTGELFF
TRBJ1-1	TRBV20-1	CSARVLAGMNTEAFF
.	TRBV7-4	CASSLGAYEQYF
.	TRBV6-6	CASSYSTGRWVQETQYF
TRBJ2-7	TRBV7-8	CASSPEDEAYEQYF
.	TRBV6-1	CASSGQGNYGYTF
TRBJ2-3	TRBV27	CASSPPWHTDTQYF
TRBJ2-7	TRBV6-1	CASSSPTGGFGPKEQYF
TRBJ2-5	TRBV7-2	CASSLVVAGRYNEQYF
TRBJ2-5	TRBV20-1	CSAISGVAQETQYF
TRBJ2-7	TRBV5-3	CARSLDSQEQYF
.	TRBV6-2/TRBV6-3	CASTHVGGTRAYEQYF
TRBJ2-7	TRBV7-9	CASSLGAGGHEQYF
TRBJ2-7	TRBV7-2	CASSLAIALGYNEQYF
TRBJ2-7	TRBV7-8	CASSLMNEQYF
TRBJ1-5	TRBV28	CASTEVGARVNQPQHF
TRBJ2-1	TRBV6-1	CASRDRPGLAENEQFF
.	TRBV18	CASSPPWVAEQYF
.	TRBV6-8	CASSGIGRSNEQYF
TRBJ2-1	TRBV12-3/TRBV12-4	CASSLAVRREQFF
TRBJ1-2	TRBV10-3	CAISESGDYGYTF
.	TRBV27	CASSLYLSSGRNEQYF
TRBJ2-1	TRBV4-2	CASSQDSPQRQGFHNEQFF
TRBJ2-7	TRBV12-3/TRBV12-4	CASSLDAQGTKQYF
.	TRBV10-3	CATSGPAGPSYEQYF
TRBJ2-2	TRBV7-3	CASSLDRAGELFF
TRBJ2-1	TRBV14	CAISDSHNEQFF
TRBJ2-5	TRBV11-2	CASSLTGGGETQYF
TRBJ2-3	TRBV7-2	CASSFSSGFSTDTQYF
TRBJ1-4	TRBV7-8	CASSLSGYEKLFF
TRBJ2-1	TRBV19	CASSIFSSPREEQFF